This T cell receptor (beta chain) originates from a study of technical replicates of blood from a few donors. Using immunoSEQ multiplex PCR, the repertoire was profiled, and TCRdb retains in-frame clones only, with some absent. The sample records about 56,000 clones, almost 95% being singletons. The CDR3 runs 14 residues. Germline CDR1 SGDLS, CDR2 YYNGEE. The V segment lost 3 bases and the J segment 5 bases; nucleotides outside the gene matches: 2. Sequencing input: PBMCs. The receptor comes from a human donor in good health. Some clones in this sample may be carry-over from other donors' samples. The V gene is TRBV9, the J gene TRBJ2-1, with 10 bases that match TRBD2. This CDR3 reads CASSERGGDNEQFF. CDR3 coding DNA: TGTGCCAGCAGCGAGCGGGGGGGGGACAATGAGCAGTTCTTC. Variable domain in full (rest from reference TRBV9 and TRBJ2-1): DSGVTQTPKHLITATGQRVTLRCSPRSGDLSVYWYQQSLDQGLQFLIQYYNGEERAKGNILERFSAQQFPDLHSELNLSSLELGDSALYFCASSERGGDNEQFFGPGTRLTVL.